This is a list of T cell receptor beta chains from one sample in a study of Graves' ophthalmopathy and Graves' hyperthyroidism. TCRdb re-called the multiplex PCR reads with MiXCR, one entry per CDR3 protein. The repertoire holds about 210,000 distinct CDR3 sequences, less than 30% seen once, with about 9.3% in the top ten. Sequencing was done on a sample of peripheral blood. These receptors originate from a man aged 50 to 59 with Graves' ophthalmopathy. Each CDR3 is given with its conserved first and last residue. A row's size may be missing; if present it is once, few, many or a size class.

j_call	cdr3_length	clone_size	v_call	cdr3_aa
TRBJ1-1	18	medium-sized	TRBV7-2	CASSLGPMGEPMNTEAFF
TRBJ2-7	16	many	TRBV12-3/TRBV12-4	CASSLTLDGSSYEQYF
TRBJ1-1	12	-	TRBV12-3/TRBV12-4	CASSPGLFKAFF
TRBJ2-7	14	many	TRBV28	CASSFRQGSYEQYF
TRBJ2-5	13	few	TRBV15	CATSSLDQETQYF
TRBJ2-2	17	many	TRBV4-2	CASSQAGREGRSGELFF
TRBJ2-5	12	many	TRBV12-3/TRBV12-4	CAIRRDQETQYF
TRBJ2-7	18	many	TRBV6-2/TRBV6-3	CASSYPGLAAPFPYEQYF
TRBJ1-6	15	many	TRBV6-5	CASSSRQASHSPLHF
TRBJ1-1	17	many	TRBV6-2/TRBV6-3	CASSYALGQGLNTEAFF
TRBJ1-3	16	many	TRBV3-1	CASSQDRTASGNTIYF
TRBJ2-5	14	-	TRBV7-3	CASSLNSGRETQYF
TRBJ1-5	14	many	TRBV27	CASSLRGLYQPQHF
TRBJ2-7	11	many	TRBV20-1	CSASPDNEQYF
TRBJ1-1	13	many	TRBV2	CASGDGGGTEAFF
TRBJ1-1	13	-	TRBV6-1	CASSEYPNTEAFF
TRBJ2-7	13	once	TRBV5-1	CASSLGRAVEQYF
-	15	-	TRBV5-1	CASSEGTVWGYGYTF
TRBJ2-7	14	-	TRBV6-5	CASSYGGTRGEQYF
TRBJ2-7	15	many	TRBV12-3/TRBV12-4	CASSWARGEDYEQYF
TRBJ2-2	12	many	TRBV6-2/TRBV6-3	CASTQVTGELFF
TRBJ1-5	17	many	TRBV19	CASSLRTGTRGNQPQHF
TRBJ2-7	13	many	TRBV6-1	CASSELTGNEQYF
TRBJ2-5	14	many	TRBV5-1	CASSLYSPRETQYF
TRBJ1-4	14	many	TRBV19	CASSRGAGNGKLFF
TRBJ2-7	14	-	TRBV7-2	CASSLKGSTYEQYF
TRBJ2-7	13	-	TRBV5-1	CASSTDGLREQYF
TRBJ2-2	15	many	TRBV12-3/TRBV12-4	CASSERVIGTGELFF
TRBJ2-7	15	many	TRBV27	CASSLTSYSRNEQYF
TRBJ1-1	14	many	TRBV2	CATVARGMNTEAFF
TRBJ2-7	12	many	TRBV28	CASSLLGNEQYF
TRBJ1-1	14	-	TRBV29-1	CSVEDRGKDTEAFF
TRBJ1-6	13	many	TRBV5-5	CASSVTGESPLHF
TRBJ2-7	13	many	TRBV28	CASSFEGAREQYF
TRBJ1-6	16	many	TRBV20-1	CSARDTYRVRDSPLHF
TRBJ1-2	16	once	TRBV7-8	CASSYSGTGKDYGYTF
TRBJ2-5	16	many	TRBV6-5	CASSLLGGRDQETQYF
TRBJ2-7	15	many	TRBV9	CASSVDLRSSYEQYF
TRBJ2-7	13	many	TRBV20-1	CSAREGGWDEQYF
TRBJ2-7	13	once	TRBV29-1	CSVKQGVFYEQYF
TRBJ1-5	12	once	TRBV19	CASGQGHQPQHF
TRBJ2-7	16	many	TRBV28	CASSLYLDFGSYEQYF
TRBJ1-5	16	many	TRBV9	CASSGGFRGNNQPQHF
TRBJ1-2	14	few	TRBV6-1	CASRSNGANYGYTF
TRBJ1-2	15	many	TRBV4-3	CASSHPAGELYGYTF
TRBJ1-6	14	many	TRBV5-1	CASSPWTDNSPLHF
TRBJ2-7	13	-	TRBV6-1	CASLGQGGREQYF
TRBJ1-1	14	-	TRBV6-5	CASSLDGAASGSFF
TRBJ1-5	14	-	TRBV12-3/TRBV12-4	CASSLNRVLQPQHF
TRBJ2-5	15	many	TRBV30	CAWSVGTGGGKTQYF
TRBJ1-5	12	many	TRBV19	CASSSQGKPQHF
TRBJ2-7	11	-	TRBV7-2	CASSALEVQYF
TRBJ1-2	13	many	TRBV10-2	CASSYGELVGYTF
TRBJ2-6	18	many	TRBV6-2/TRBV6-3	CASSYLTQEVTGANVLTF
TRBJ1-2	13	many	TRBV30	CAWSGGGYYGYTF
TRBJ2-6	15	many	TRBV2	CASSGTGGEANVLTF
TRBJ2-7	16	many	TRBV15	CATSPRATLVSHEQYF
TRBJ1-1	14	many	TRBV6-1	CASSSWTGNTEAFF
TRBJ1-1	12	-	TRBV28	CASSRAWVEAFF
TRBJ1-5	15	many	TRBV27	CASSRDRGTGQPQHF